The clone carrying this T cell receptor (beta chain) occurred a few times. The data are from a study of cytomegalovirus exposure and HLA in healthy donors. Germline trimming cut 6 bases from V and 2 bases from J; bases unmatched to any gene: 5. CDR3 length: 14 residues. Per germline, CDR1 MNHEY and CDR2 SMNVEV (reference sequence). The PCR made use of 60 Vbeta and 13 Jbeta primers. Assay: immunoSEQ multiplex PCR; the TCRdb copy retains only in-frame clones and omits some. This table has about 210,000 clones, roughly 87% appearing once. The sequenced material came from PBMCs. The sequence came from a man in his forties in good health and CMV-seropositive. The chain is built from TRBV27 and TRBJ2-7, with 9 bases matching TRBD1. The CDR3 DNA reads TGTGCCAGCAGCCCCAGGACAGGGGCCTACGAGCAGTACGTC. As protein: CASSPRTGAYEQYV.